Listed below are T cell receptor beta chains from one sample, sequenced in a study of blood T cells in healthy people across ages. Each CDR3 protein gets one entry after TCRdb re-called the 5' RACE reads with MiXCR. The repertoire has 1.5 million to 1.9 million distinct CDR3 sequences, roughly 43% of them found once; the top ten carry roughly 3.7%. Input material: blood. The receptors originated from a young woman in good health. CDR3s leave out the opening cysteine and the closing phenylalanine or tryptophan.

j_call v_call cdr3_aa
TRBJ1-2 TRBV4-3 ASSQELDSGVSGYT
TRBJ2-7 TRBV7-2 ASSSLQQETRY
TRBJ1-2 TRBV7-9 ASRLGFEDGYT
TRBJ1-1 TRBV7-3 ASSDRGITEAF
TRBJ2-2 TRBV5-5 ASSVEGHGGELF
TRBJ2-3 TRBV7-3 ASSFLGPDTQY
TRBJ2-1 TRBV12-3/TRBV12-4 ASRTSGGAMDNEQF
TRBJ2-1 TRBV12-3/TRBV12-4 ASSARPPSYNEQF
TRBJ1-2 TRBV29-1 SVEMGQGYGYT
TRBJ1-2 TRBV4-3 ASSHERSNYGYT
TRBJ1-1 TRBV2 ASRATGGGEAF
TRBJ2-1 TRBV10-3 AISDPGSGRAVDEQF
TRBJ1-4 TRBV7-9 ASSWWGLGDEKLF